This TCR beta chain emerged from a study of a mutant IDH1 vaccine in newly diagnosed glioma. Background on the study: Prior therapy was radiotherapy, temozolomide, or both; most received both. Broader study findings: Detectable vaccine-induced immune responses arose in around 93% of patients.

On this clone itself: The antigen is undetermined.

TCRdb's table, derived via immunoSEQ multiplex PCR, lists solely in-frame clones and lacks some. The sample has about 54,000 clones, about 82% seen once. J gave up 4 bases and V 5 bases, and 4 bases lay outside the gene matches. Germline CDR1 reads MGHRA; CDR2 reads YSYEKL. This CDR3 is built from 14 residues. This sample's time point: baseline, week 1 (first vaccination visit). Treatment specified: pre-vaccination baseline after standard-of-care therapy. The study enrolled donors with new WHO grade 3 or 4 IDH1-mutant, ATRX-lost astrocytomas. Specimen: PBMCs, collected from a glioma patient treated with radiotherapy, temozolomide or both. The sequence was obtained from a man younger than 30 with glioma. The chain links TRBV4-1 to TRBJ2-7, with TRBD2 identical over 11 bases. The CDR3 sequence is CASSLLAGDYEQYF. CDR3 nucleotides: TGCGCCAGCAGCTTACTAGCGGGGGATTACGAGCAGTACTTC.